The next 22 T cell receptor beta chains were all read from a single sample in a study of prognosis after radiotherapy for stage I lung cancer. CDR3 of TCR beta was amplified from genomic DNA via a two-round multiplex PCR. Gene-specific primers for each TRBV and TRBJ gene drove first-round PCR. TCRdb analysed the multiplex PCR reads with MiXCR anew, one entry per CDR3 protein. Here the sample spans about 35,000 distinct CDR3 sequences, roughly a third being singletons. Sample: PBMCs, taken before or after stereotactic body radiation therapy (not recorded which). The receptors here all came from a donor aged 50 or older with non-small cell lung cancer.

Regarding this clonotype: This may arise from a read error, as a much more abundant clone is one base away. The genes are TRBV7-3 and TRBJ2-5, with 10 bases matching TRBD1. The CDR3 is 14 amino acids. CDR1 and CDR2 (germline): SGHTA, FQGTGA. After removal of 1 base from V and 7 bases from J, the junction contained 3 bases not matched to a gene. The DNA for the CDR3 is TGTGCCAGCAGCTTAATCGGGACAGGGGCGACCCAGTACTTC. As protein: CASSLIGTGATQYF.

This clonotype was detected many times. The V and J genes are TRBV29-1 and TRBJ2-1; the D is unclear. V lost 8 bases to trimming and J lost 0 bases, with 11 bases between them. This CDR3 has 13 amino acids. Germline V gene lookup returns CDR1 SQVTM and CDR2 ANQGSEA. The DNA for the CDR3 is TGCAGCTCCCTCGAATTCTCCTACAATGAGCAGTTCTTC. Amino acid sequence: CSSLEFSYNEQFF.

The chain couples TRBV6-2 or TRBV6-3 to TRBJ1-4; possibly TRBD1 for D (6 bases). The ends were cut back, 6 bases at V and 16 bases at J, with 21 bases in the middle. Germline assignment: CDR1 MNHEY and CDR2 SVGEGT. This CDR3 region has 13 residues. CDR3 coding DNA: TGTGCCAGCAGAAGAACAGATACAGGGAACAAGTTTTTT. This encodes CASRRTDTGNKFF.

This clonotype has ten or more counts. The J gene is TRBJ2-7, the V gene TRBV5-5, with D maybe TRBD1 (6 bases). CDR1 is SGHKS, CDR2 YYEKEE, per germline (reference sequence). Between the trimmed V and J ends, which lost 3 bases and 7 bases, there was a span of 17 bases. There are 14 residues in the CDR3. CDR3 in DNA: TGTGCCAGCAGCTCGGCGGCAGGGGTTCGGGAGCAGTACTTC. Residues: CASSSAAGVREQYF.

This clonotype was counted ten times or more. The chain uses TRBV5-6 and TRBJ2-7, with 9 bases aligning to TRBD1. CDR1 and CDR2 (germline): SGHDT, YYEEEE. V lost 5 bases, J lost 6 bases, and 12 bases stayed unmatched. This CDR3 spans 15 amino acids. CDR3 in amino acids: CASSRGGQGSREQYF. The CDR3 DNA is TGTGCCAGCAGTAGGGGGGGACAGGGTTCCCGCGAGCAGTACTTC.

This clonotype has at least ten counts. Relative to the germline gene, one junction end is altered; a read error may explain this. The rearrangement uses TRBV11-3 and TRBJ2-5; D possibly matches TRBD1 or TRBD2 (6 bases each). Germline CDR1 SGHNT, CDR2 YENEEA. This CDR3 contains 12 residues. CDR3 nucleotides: TGTGCCAGCAGCCGCGGGGATCTCGGACAGCACTTC. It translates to CASSRGDLGQHF.

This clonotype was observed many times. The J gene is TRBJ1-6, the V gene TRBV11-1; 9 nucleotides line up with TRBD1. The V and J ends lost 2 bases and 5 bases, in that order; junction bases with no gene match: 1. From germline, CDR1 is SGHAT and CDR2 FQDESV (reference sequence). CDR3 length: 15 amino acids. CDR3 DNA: TGTGCCAGCAGCTTAAGACAGGGGGATAATTCACCCCTCCACTTT. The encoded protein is CASSLRQGDNSPLHF.

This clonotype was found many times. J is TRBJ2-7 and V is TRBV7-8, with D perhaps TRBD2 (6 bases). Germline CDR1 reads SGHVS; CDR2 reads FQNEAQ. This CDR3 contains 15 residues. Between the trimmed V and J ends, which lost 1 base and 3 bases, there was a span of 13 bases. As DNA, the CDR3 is TGTGCCAGCAGCTTAGAGGGCGGGGCTAACTACGAGCAGTACTTC. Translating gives CASSLEGGANYEQYF.

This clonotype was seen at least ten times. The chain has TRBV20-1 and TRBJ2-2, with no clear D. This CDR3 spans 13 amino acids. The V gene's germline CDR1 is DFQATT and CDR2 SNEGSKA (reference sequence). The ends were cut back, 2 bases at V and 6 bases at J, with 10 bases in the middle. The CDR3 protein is CSARTGFPGELFF. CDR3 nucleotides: TGCAGTGCTAGAACCGGGTTTCCCGGGGAGCTGTTTTTT.

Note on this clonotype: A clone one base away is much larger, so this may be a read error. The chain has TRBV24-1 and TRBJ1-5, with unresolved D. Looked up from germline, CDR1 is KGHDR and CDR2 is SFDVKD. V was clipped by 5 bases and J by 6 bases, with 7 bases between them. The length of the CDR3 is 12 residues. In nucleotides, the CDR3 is TGTGCCACCAGTGCTTGTCTTCAGCCCCAGCATTTT. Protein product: CATSACLQPQHF.

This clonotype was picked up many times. The CDR3 bases are TGTGCCAGCAGCTTGGGACAGGGGTCGCCCTATAATTCACCCCTCCACTTT. Protein: CASSLGQGSPYNSPLHF. The rearrangement joins TRBV5-4 to TRBJ1-6; 8 bases line up with TRBD1. The germline V gene encodes CDR1 SGHNT and CDR2 YYREEE (reference sequence). This CDR3 spans 17 amino acids. Trimming at V came to 0 bases and at J to 2 bases, leaving 4 bases not matched to a gene.

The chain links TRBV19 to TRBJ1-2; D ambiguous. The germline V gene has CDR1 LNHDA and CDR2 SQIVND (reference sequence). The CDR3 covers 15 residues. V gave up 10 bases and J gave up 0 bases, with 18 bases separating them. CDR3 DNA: TGTGCCACCACTAGGGAACCAGACTCTAACTATGGCTACACCTTC. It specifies CATTREPDSNYGYTF.

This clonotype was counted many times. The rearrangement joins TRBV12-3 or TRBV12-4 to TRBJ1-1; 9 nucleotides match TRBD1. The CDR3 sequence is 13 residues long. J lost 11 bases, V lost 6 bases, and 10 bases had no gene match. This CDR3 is CASSLTGGLEAFF. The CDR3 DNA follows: TGTGCCAGCAGCCTAACAGGGGGCTTAGAGGCTTTCTTT.

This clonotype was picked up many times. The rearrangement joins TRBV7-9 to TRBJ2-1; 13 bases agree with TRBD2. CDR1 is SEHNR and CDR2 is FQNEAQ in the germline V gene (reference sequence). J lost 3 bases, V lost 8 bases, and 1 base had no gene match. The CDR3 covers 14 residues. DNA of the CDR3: TGTGCCAGCCGACTAGCGGGGGGCTACAATGAGCAGTTCTTC. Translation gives CASRLAGGYNEQFF.

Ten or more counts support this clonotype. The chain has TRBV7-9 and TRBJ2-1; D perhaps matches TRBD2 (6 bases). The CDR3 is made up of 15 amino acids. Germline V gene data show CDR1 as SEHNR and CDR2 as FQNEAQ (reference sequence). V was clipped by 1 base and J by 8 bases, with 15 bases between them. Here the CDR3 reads CASSLGRGLIHEQFF. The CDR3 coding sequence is TGTGCCAGCAGCTTAGGCCGGGGACTTATCCATGAGCAGTTCTTC.

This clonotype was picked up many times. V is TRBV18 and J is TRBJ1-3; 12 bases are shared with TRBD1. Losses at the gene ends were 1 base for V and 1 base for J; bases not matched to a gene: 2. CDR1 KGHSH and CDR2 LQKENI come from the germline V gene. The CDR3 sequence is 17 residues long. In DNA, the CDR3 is TGTGCCAGCTCACCACGGGGACAGGGGGCTTCTGGAAACACCATATATTTT. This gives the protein CASSPRGQGASGNTIYF.

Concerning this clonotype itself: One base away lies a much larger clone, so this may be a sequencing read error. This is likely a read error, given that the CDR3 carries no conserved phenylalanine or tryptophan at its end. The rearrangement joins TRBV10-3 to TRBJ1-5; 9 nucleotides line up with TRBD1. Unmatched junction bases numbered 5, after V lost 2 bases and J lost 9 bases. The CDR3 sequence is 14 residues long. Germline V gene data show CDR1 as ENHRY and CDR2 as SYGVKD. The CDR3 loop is CAISEGQGFPPQHL. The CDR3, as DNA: TGTGCCATCAGTGAGGGACAGGGGTTTCCGCCCCAGCATCTT.

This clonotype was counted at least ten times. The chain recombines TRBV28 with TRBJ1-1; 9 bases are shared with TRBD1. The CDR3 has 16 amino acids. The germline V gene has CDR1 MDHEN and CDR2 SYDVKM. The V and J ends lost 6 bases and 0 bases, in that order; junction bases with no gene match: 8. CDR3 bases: TGTGCCAGCAGCATAGGGACAGGGAGGGTGAACACTGAAGCTTTCTTT. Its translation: CASSIGTGRVNTEAFF.

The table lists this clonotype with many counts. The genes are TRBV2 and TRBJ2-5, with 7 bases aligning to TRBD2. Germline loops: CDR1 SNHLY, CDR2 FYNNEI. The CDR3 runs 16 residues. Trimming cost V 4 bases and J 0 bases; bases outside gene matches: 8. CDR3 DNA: TGTGCCAGCAGTGTGCGGGTCGGGGGGAACCAAGAGACCCAGTACTTC. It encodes CASSVRVGGNQETQYF.

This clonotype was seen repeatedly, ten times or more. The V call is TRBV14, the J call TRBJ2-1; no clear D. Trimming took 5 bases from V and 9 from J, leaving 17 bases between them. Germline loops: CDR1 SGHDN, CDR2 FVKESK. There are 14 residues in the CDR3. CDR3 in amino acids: CASSASQWVSEQFF. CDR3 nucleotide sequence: TGTGCCAGCAGCGCGTCGCAGTGGGTCAGTGAGCAGTTCTTC.

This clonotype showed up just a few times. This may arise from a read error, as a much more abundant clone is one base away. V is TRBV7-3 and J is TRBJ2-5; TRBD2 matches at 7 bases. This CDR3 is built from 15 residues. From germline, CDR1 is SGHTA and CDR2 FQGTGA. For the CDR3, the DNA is TGTGCCATCAGCCAGTGGGGGGGGAGGGGAGAGACCCAGTACTTC. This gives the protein CAISQWGGRGETQYF.

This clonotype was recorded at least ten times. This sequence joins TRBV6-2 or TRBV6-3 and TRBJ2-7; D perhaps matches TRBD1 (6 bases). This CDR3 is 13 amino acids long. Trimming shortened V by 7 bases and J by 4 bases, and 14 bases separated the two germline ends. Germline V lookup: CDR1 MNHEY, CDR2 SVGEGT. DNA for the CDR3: TGTGCCAGCACAAACAGGGCGGGTTACGAGCAGTACTTC. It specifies CASTNRAGYEQYF.